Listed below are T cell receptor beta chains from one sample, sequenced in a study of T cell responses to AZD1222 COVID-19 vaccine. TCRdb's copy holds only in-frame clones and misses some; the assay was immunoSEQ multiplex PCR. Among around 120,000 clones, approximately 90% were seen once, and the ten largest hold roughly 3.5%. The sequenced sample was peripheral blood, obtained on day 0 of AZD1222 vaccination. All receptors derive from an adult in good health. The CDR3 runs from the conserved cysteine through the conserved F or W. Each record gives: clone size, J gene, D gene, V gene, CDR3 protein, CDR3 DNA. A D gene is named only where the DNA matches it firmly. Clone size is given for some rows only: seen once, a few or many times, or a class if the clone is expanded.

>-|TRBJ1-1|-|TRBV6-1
CASSDPDGSYTEAFF
TGTGCCAGCAGTGACCCGGACGGGAGCTACACTGAAGCTTTCTTT
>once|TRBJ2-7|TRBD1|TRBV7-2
CASSPWDSSYEQYF
TGTGCCAGCAGCCCGTGGGACAGCTCCTACGAGCAGTACTTC
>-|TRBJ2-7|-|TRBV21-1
CASSKDPGTGSDEQYF
TGTGCCAGCAGCAAAGACCCCGGGACAGGCAGCGACGAGCAGTACTTC
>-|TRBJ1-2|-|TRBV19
CASSIVITYGYTF
TGTGCCAGTAGTATAGTTATTACGTATGGCTACACCTTC
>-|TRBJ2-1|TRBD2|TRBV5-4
CASSLGPSGGALNEQFF
TGTGCCAGCAGCTTGGGGCCTAGCGGGGGGGCCTTGAATGAGCAGTTCTTC
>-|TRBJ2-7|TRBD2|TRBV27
CASSLSTWEGYEQYF
TGTGCCAGCAGTTTATCCACCTGGGAGGGCTACGAGCAGTACTTC
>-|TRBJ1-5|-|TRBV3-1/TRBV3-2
CASSQGDGDNQPQHF
TGTGCCAGCAGCCAGGGGGACGGCGACAATCAGCCCCAGCATTTT
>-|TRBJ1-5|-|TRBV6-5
CASTWGWGQPQHF
TGTGCCAGCACTTGGGGGTGGGGACAGCCCCAGCATTTT
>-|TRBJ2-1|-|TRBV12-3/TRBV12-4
CASSSLTVIKFF
TGTGCCAGCAGTTCCTTGACAGTCATAAAGTTCTTC
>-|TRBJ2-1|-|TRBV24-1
CATSDSTGSYNEQFF
TGTGCCACCAGTGATTCGACAGGCTCCTACAATGAGCAGTTCTTC
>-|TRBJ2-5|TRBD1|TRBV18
CASSPLPGQGKGETQYF
TGTGCCAGCTCACCTCTGCCGGGACAGGGTAAAGGGGAGACCCAGTACTTC
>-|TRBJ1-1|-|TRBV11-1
CASSFGNRLNTEAFF
TGTGCCAGCAGCTTTGGTAACAGACTGAACACTGAAGCTTTCTTT
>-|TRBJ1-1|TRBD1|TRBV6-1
CASSEAEPGGAQAFF
TGTGCCAGCAGTGAAGCGGAACCAGGGGGCGCGCAAGCTTTCTTT
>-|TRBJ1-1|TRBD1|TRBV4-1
CASSRTQGQTEAFF
TGCGCCAGCAGCCGAACGCAGGGACAGACTGAAGCTTTCTTT
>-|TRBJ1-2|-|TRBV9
CASSPGKARDYGYTF
TGTGCCAGCAGCCCCGGCAAAGCGCGGGACTATGGCTACACCTTC
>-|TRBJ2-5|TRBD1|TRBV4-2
CASSQGQGETQYF
TGTGCCAGCAGCCAAGGACAGGGGGAGACCCAGTACTTC
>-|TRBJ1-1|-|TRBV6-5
CAGAKAMNTEAFF
TGTGCCGGGGCCAAAGCTATGAACACTGAAGCTTTCTTT
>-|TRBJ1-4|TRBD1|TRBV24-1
CATTGDRVSHEKLFF
TGTGCCACCACCGGGGACAGGGTTTCGCATGAAAAACTGTTTTTT
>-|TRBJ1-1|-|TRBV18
CASSMTVNTEAFF
TGTGCCAGCTCAATGACGGTGAACACTGAAGCTTTCTTT
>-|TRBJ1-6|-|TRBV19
CASSWGPNNSPLHF
TGTGCCAGTAGTTGGGGACCAAATAATTCACCCCTCCACTTT
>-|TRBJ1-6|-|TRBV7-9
CASSLNNSPLHF
TGTGCCAGCAGCTTGAATAATTCACCCCTCCACTTT
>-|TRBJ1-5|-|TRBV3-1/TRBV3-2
CASSQDNQPQHF
TGTGCCAGCAGCCAGGACAATCAGCCCCAGCATTTT
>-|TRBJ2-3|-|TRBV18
CASSPTTDTQYF
TGTGCCAGCTCACCGACCACAGATACGCAGTATTTT
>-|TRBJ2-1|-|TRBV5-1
CASSLSIIPNNEQFF
TGCGCCAGCAGCTTGTCCATCATACCTAACAATGAGCAGTTCTTC
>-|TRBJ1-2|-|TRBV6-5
CASSYRGAGPPKGYTF
TGTGCCAGCAGTTACAGGGGGGCCGGACCACCAAAGGGCTACACCTTC
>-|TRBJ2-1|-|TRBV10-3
CAISVAPRHPDPYNEQFF
TGTGCCATCAGTGTAGCCCCACGGCACCCAGACCCCTACAATGAGCAGTTCTTC
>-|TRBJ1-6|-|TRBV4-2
CASSQAGRRRGLHF
TGTGCCAGCAGCCAAGCGGGCCGCCGACGCGGCCTCCACTTT
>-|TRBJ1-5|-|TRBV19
CASSIVGRPWGRPQHF
TGTGCCAGTAGTATAGTCGGGCGGCCTTGGGGTCGGCCCCAGCATTTT
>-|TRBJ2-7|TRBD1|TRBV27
CASSTGIVTGYYEQYF
TGTGCCAGCAGCACTGGTATCGTGACAGGGTACTACGAGCAGTACTTC
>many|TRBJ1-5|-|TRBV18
CASSPPGQPQHF
TGTGCCAGCTCACCACCGGGTCAGCCCCAGCATTTT
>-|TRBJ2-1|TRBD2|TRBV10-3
CAISESFGLAGGREQFF
TGTGCCATCAGTGAGTCCTTCGGACTAGCGGGGGGGCGGGAGCAGTTCTTC
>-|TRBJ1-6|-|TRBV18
CASSPPEVHLHF
TGTGCCAGCTCACCACCGGAGGTACACCTCCACTTT
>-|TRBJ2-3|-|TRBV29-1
CSVEALLADTQYF
TGCAGCGTTGAAGCTCTTTTGGCGGATACGCAGTATTTT
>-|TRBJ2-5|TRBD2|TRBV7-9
CASTKGRGEETQYF
TGTGCCAGCACAAAAGGGCGGGGGGAAGAGACCCAGTACTTC
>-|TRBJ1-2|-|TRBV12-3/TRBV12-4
CASSARGTYGYTF
TGTGCCAGCAGTGCTCGCGGGACCTATGGCTACACCTTC
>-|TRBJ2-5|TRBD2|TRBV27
CASSWTSETTQYF
TGTGCCAGCAGTTGGACTAGCGAGACGACCCAGTACTTC
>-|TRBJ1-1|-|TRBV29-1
CSAGLNTEAFF
TGCAGCGCGGGACTTAACACTGAAGCTTTCTTT
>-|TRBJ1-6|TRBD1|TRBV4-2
CASSQDEQGGNSPLHF
TGTGCCAGCAGCCAAGATGAGCAGGGGGGGAATTCACCCCTCCACTTT
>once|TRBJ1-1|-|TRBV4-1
CASSRTDRNTEAFF
TGCGCCAGCAGCCGCACGGACAGGAACACTGAAGCTTTCTTT
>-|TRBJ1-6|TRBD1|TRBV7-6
CASSPVPGQGRGVANSPLHF
TGTGCCAGCAGCCCGGTGCCGGGACAGGGAAGGGGAGTTGCGAATTCACCCCTCCACTTT
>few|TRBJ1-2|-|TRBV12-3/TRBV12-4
CASTGGNYGYTF
TGTGCCAGCACGGGGGGGAACTATGGCTACACCTTC
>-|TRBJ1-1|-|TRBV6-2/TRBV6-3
CASSYTGNTEAFF
TGTGCCAGCAGTTATACAGGGAACACTGAAGCTTTCTTT
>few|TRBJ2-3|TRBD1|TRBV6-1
CASSEWGQSTDTQYF
TGTGCCAGCAGTGAGTGGGGACAGAGCACAGATACGCAGTATTTT